Below, 30 T cell receptor beta chains from the same sample are listed, as sequenced in a study of T-cell reconstitution after alpha-beta-depleted transplantation in children. The library targeted TCRbeta and was prepared with unique molecular identifiers. One entry per CDR3 protein, called by TCRdb with MiXCR from the PCR reads. The data hold fewer than 550,000 distinct CDR3 sequences, with over 10% observed a single time. The sequencing here drew on PBMCs, mostly from graft donor cells, taken 180 days after TCRalphabeta/CD19-depleted stem cell transplant. The receptor source for this set is a female patient aged 2-10 years who had a stem cell transplant for aplastic anemia, so the T cells may come from the graft donor.

This clonotype occurred a few times. The gene calls are TRBV7-2 and TRBJ2-7, with D perhaps TRBD2 (5 bases). The CDR3 is 13 amino acids. The germline V gene encodes CDR1 SGHTA and CDR2 FQGNSA. V was pared by 3 bases and J by 3 bases, with 9 bases between. The CDR3 DNA reads TGTGCCAGCAGCTTTTCGGGGTTCTACGAGCAGTACGTC. It translates to CASSFSGFYEQYV.

The genes are TRBV9 and TRBJ2-1, with 9 positions matching TRBD2. Germline loops: CDR1 SGDLS, CDR2 YYNGEE. This CDR3 is 15 amino acids long. V lost 6 bases, J lost 10 bases, and 14 bases stayed unmatched. The CDR3 DNA follows: TGTGCCAGCACCGCTAGCGGGGTCACAATCGGCGAGCAGTTCTTC. Protein: CASTASGVTIGEQFF.

This clonotype has more than one count but fewer than ten. The chain uses TRBV5-5 and TRBJ1-4; D might be TRBD1 (5 bases). Germline values: CDR1 SGHKS, CDR2 YYEKEE (reference sequence). This CDR3 is 14 amino acids long. Trimming pared 4 bases from V and 4 bases from J, leaving 11 bases between. The CDR3 region is CASSLGTLNEKLFF. The CDR3 coding sequence is TGTGCCAGCAGCCTCGGGACCCTTAATGAAAAACTGTTTTTT.

This clonotype was detected many times. The chain couples TRBV10-3 to TRBJ2-7; 8 bases are a match to TRBD1. Germline assignment: CDR1 ENHRY and CDR2 SYGVKD. The CDR3 is 15 residues long. With 5 bases clipped from V and 1 base from J, the junction kept 7 bases outside the gene matches. CDR3 residues: CAISLSGTGSYEQYF. As DNA, the CDR3 is TGTGCCATCAGTCTCTCCGGGACAGGTTCCTACGAGCAGTACTTC.

There are many counts of this clonotype. The chain is built from TRBV7-2 and TRBJ2-3; 8 nucleotides line up with TRBD2. The CDR3 length is 15 residues. Trimming removed 1 base from V and 3 bases from J; junction bases left unmatched: 3. The germline V gene encodes CDR1 SGHTA and CDR2 FQGNSA. CDR3: CASSLEPGGTDTQYF. CDR3 nucleotide sequence: TGTGCCAGCAGCTTAGAGCCGGGAGGGACAGATACGCAGTATTTT.

This clonotype was seen repeatedly, ten times or more. The J gene is TRBJ2-1, the V gene TRBV25-1; tentatively, D is TRBD2 (6 bases). CDR1 is MGHDK, CDR2 SYGVNS, per germline. Trimming cost V 6 bases and J 2 bases, with 11 bases left between them. This CDR3 is built from 14 residues. The CDR3 bases are TGTGCCAGCAGATCAGCGGGCACCTACAATGAGCAGTTCTTC. Translation gives CASRSAGTYNEQFF.

This clonotype was observed many times. The rearrangement joins TRBV2 to TRBJ1-1, with 8 bases lining up with TRBD1. Germline V gene sequence: CDR1 SNHLY, CDR2 FYNNEI. The V and J ends lost 2 bases and 10 bases, in that order; junction bases with no gene match: 6. CDR3 length equals 13 residues. CDR3 loop: CASSETRTGRAFF. CDR3 DNA: TGTGCCAGCAGTGAAACCCGGACAGGGAGAGCTTTCTTT.

The chain is built from TRBV11-1 and TRBJ2-2; no reliable D call. V was pared by 0 bases and J by 6 bases, with 17 bases between. CDR1 is SGHAT, CDR2 FQDESV, per germline (reference sequence). The CDR3 consists of 17 residues. CDR3 bases: TGTGCCAGCAGCTTAGCGCTGTTGACCTCCTTCCCCGGGGAGCTGTTTTTT. This translates into CASSLALLTSFPGELFF.

This clonotype has a handful of counts. The rearrangement joins TRBV5-1 to TRBJ2-2; no reliable D call. Trimming removed 0 bases from V and 4 bases from J, with 16 bases in between. This CDR3 spans 17 amino acids. CDR1 and CDR2 from the germline V gene are SGHRS and YFSETQ. The CDR3 region has the DNA TGCGCCAGCAGCTTGGTAATAGGGCTTCAGGTCACCGGGGAGCTGTTTTTT. The encoded protein is CASSLVIGLQVTGELFF.

V is TRBV20-1 and J is TRBJ2-7; perhaps TRBD1 as D (5 bases). V was pared by 5 bases and J by 2 bases, with 25 bases between. The V gene's germline CDR1 is DFQATT and CDR2 SNEGSKA (reference sequence). The CDR3 is made up of 17 amino acids. The CDR3, as DNA: TGCAGTGCTTGGGGCCCCGGCGGCTCCCGGGCGCCCTACGAGCAGTACTTC. This sequence encodes CSAWGPGGSRAPYEQYF.

The chain employs TRBV12-3 or TRBV12-4 and TRBJ2-3; maybe TRBD2 (7 bases). The CDR3 is made up of 16 amino acids. The V and J ends lost 4 bases and 2 bases respectively, with 16 bases between them. The CDR3 sequence: CASSSRGAGYTDTQYF. Written as DNA, the CDR3 is TGTGCCAGCAGTTCCCGGGGGGCGGGGTACACAGATACGCAGTATTTT.

This clonotype was counted between two and nine times. The V and J genes are TRBV12-3 or TRBV12-4 and TRBJ2-2; perhaps TRBD2 as D (6 bases). Trimming cost V 8 bases and J 5 bases, with 9 bases left between them. CDR3 size: 12 residues. CDR3 DNA: TGTGCCAGCGGAGGGAGGACCGGGGAGCTGTTTTTT. Its protein product is CASGGRTGELFF.

This clonotype was seen only a few times. The chain joins TRBV10-3 to TRBJ1-2; D call uncertain. The V and J ends lost 6 bases and 6 bases respectively, with 11 bases between them. CDR1 is ENHRY and CDR2 is SYGVKD in the germline V gene. The CDR3 runs to 12 residues. The CDR3 DNA follows: TGTGCCATCAGGGCCCGGGAAGATGGCTACACCTTC. This codes for CAIRAREDGYTF.

The rearrangement links TRBV4-2 to TRBJ2-1; maybe TRBD2 (5 bases). The CDR3 has 14 amino acids. Germline-derived CDR1 and CDR2 are LGHNA and YNFKEQ. The V end was cut by 4 bases, the J end by 7 bases, with 14 bases between. CDR3 sequence (DNA): TGTGCCAGCAGCCCCGGGATGCGAGCTAATGAGCAGTTCTTC. Its translation is CASSPGMRANEQFF.

This clonotype has a handful of counts. V gene TRBV20-1 combines with J gene TRBJ2-4; D is perhaps TRBD1 or TRBD2 (5 bases each). Germline-derived CDR1 and CDR2 are DFQATT and SNEGSKA (reference sequence). Between the trimmed V and J ends, which lost 5 bases and 6 bases, there was a span of 26 bases. The CDR3 is 17 amino acids. The DNA of the CDR3 is TGCAGTGCTGGGAGACAGAGGATTCGGGATTGGGGAAACATTCAGTACTTC. Its protein is CSAGRQRIRDWGNIQYF.

J is TRBJ1-2 and V is TRBV7-2; D is ambiguous. V lost 5 bases to trimming and J lost 3 bases, with 10 bases between them. Per germline, CDR1 SGHTA and CDR2 FQGNSA. The CDR3 consists of 13 residues. This CDR3 is CASSPNRDYGYTF. In DNA, the CDR3 is TGTGCCAGCAGCCCAAACCGGGACTATGGCTACACCTTC.

The chain joins TRBV18 to TRBJ1-4; 7 nucleotides line up with TRBD1. This CDR3 region has 16 residues. Trimming took 2 bases from V and 4 from J; bases not matched to a gene: 7. Germline-derived CDR1 and CDR2 are KGHSH and LQKENI. CDR3 in amino acids: CASSPSNRGDNEKLFF. The CDR3 DNA sequence: TGTGCCAGCTCACCATCGAACAGGGGCGATAATGAAAAACTGTTTTTT.

This sequence joins TRBV4-3 and TRBJ1-4; D ambiguous. The germline V gene has CDR1 LGHNA and CDR2 YSLEER. Trimming removed 4 bases from V and 6 bases from J, with 18 bases in between. This CDR3 has 16 amino acids. CDR3 in amino acids: CASSPLSDVRDEKLFF. CDR3 bases: TGCGCCAGCAGCCCCCTGTCAGACGTTCGGGATGAAAAACTGTTTTTT.

This clonotype was detected only a few times. J is TRBJ2-7 and V is TRBV9, with D possibly being TRBD2 (6 bases). Germline V gene data show CDR1 as SGDLS and CDR2 as YYNGEE. V was clipped by 4 bases and J by 5 bases, with 16 bases between them. This CDR3 spans 14 amino acids. The DNA of the CDR3 is TGTGCCAGCAGCCCTCGCATGGGGACTGACGAGCAGTACTTC. Amino acid sequence: CASSPRMGTDEQYF.

The sample holds a few counts of this clonotype. The chain carries TRBV29-1 and TRBJ1-2; D perhaps matches TRBD1 (6 bases). Germline lookup yields CDR1 SQVTM and CDR2 ANQGSEA. CDR3 length: 12 amino acids. V lost 7 bases to trimming and J lost 4 bases, with 13 bases between them. CDR3 bases: TGCAGCGCGCAGGCACAGGGCTATGGCTACACCTTC. Translated: CSAQAQGYGYTF.

This clonotype was found many times. CDR3 nucleotide sequence: TGTGCCAGCAGCTTAGCTTCGACCGTAGAGACCCAGTACTTC. Translating gives CASSLASTVETQYF. V usage is TRBV7-2 and J usage is TRBJ2-5; D remains ambiguous. V lost 0 bases, J lost 4 bases, and 9 bases lay in between. The CDR3 loop spans 14 amino acids. Germline V gives CDR1 SGHTA, CDR2 FQGNSA. Filled out from reference TRBV7-2 and TRBJ2-5, the complete variable domain reads GAGVSQSPSNKVTEKGKDVELRCDPISGHTALYWYRQSLGQGLEFLIYFQGNSAPDKSGLPSDRFSAERTGGSVSTLTIQRTQQEDSAVYLCASSLASTVETQYFGPGTRLLVL.

This clonotype has a handful of counts. The gene calls are TRBV12-3 or TRBV12-4 and TRBJ1-1; TRBD1 agrees at 9 bases. The CDR3 extends over 14 amino acids. The V segment lost 4 bases and the J segment 1 base; nucleotides outside the gene matches: 1. The CDR3 region is CASSSQGANTEAFF. The CDR3 nucleotides are TGTGCCAGCAGTTCACAGGGGGCGAACACTGAAGCTTTCTTT.

This chain links TRBV6-2 or TRBV6-3 with TRBJ2-2, with 7 bases matching TRBD1. Germline trimming cut 5 bases from V and 5 bases from J; bases unmatched to any gene: 8. There are 15 residues in the CDR3. Germline loops: CDR1 MNHEY, CDR2 SVGEGT. CDR3: CASSLRQGWTGELFF. The CDR3 bases are TGTGCCAGCAGTCTTCGACAGGGCTGGACCGGGGAGCTGTTTTTT.

This clonotype was observed a handful of times. The chain is built from TRBV10-3 and TRBJ1-1, with 11 bases lining up with TRBD1. Germline CDR1 ENHRY, CDR2 SYGVKD. This CDR3 region has 13 residues. V shed 2 bases and J 10 bases; nucleotides not matched to a gene: 3. The DNA of the CDR3 is TGTGCCATCAGTGAGCCGGGACAGGGGGGAGCTTTCTTT. This translates into CAISEPGQGGAFF.

This clonotype came up many times. The rearrangement joins TRBV24-1 to TRBJ2-3; 9 positions agree with TRBD1. Trimming at V came to 6 bases and at J to 7 bases, leaving 7 bases not matched to a gene. From germline, CDR1 is KGHDR and CDR2 SFDVKD. The CDR3 length is 14 residues. DNA of the CDR3: TGTGCCACCAGTTGGACAGGGGCCTCTAATACGCAGTATTTT. Translated: CATSWTGASNTQYF.

This clonotype was counted many times. This chain joins TRBV29-1 and TRBJ2-1; 7 bases are a match to TRBD2. Germline V CDR1 and CDR2: SQVTM, ANQGSEA. The trim removed 4 bases at V and 3 bases at J, leaving 3 bases unmatched. The CDR3 contains 13 residues. The CDR3 sequence is CSVAGGLYNEQFF. For the CDR3, the DNA is TGCAGCGTTGCGGGAGGACTCTACAATGAGCAGTTCTTC.

This clonotype was seen ten or more times. V usage is TRBV5-4 and J usage is TRBJ2-1, with D maybe TRBD2 (6 bases). Trimming pared 5 bases from V and 7 bases from J, leaving 16 bases between. Germline V CDR1 and CDR2: SGHNT, YYREEE (reference sequence). The CDR3 loop spans 14 amino acids. CDR3 in DNA: TGTGCCAGCAGAACCGAGGTGGAGGGGAATGAGCAGTTCTTC. Translation: CASRTEVEGNEQFF.

This clonotype has more than one count but fewer than ten. The V gene is TRBV24-1, the J gene TRBJ2-1, with D possibly matching TRBD2 (6 bases). This CDR3 is 15 amino acids long. Per germline, CDR1 KGHDR and CDR2 SFDVKD. Deletions cut 5 bases from V and 2 bases from J, with 12 bases between. This CDR3 reads CATSVEGPAYNEQFF. The CDR3 DNA sequence: TGTGCCACCAGTGTGGAGGGGCCGGCCTACAATGAGCAGTTCTTC.

This clonotype was observed a handful of times. The V gene is TRBV11-3, the J gene TRBJ2-1; TRBD1 agrees at 10 bases. In germline, CDR1 is SGHNT, CDR2 YENEEA. The CDR3 is 15 residues long. J lost 3 bases, V lost 5 bases, and 4 bases had no gene match. The CDR3 loop reads CASSRTGGDYNEQFF. CDR3 nucleotides: TGTGCCAGCAGCCGGACAGGGGGTGACTACAATGAGCAGTTCTTC.

The V call is TRBV28, the J call TRBJ1-2; D is perhaps TRBD1 (6 bases). This CDR3 is built from 16 residues. Looked up from germline, CDR1 is MDHEN and CDR2 is SYDVKM. Trimming removed 3 bases at V and 0 bases at J, with 14 bases between. The CDR3 region is CASSLWATGTNYGYTF. The CDR3 DNA is TGTGCCAGCAGTTTGTGGGCCACAGGGACTAACTATGGCTACACCTTC.